This T cell receptor (beta chain) derives from a study of PD-1 blockade in classical Hodgkin lymphoma. This sample's time point: cycle 4 day 1 (C4D1), after around six weeks of nivolumab. Each of the patients experienced relapse following autologous stem cell transplantation, and their brentuximab vedotin exposure differed. Progressive disease, partial response or complete response was each patient's best response. This CDR3 contains 13 residues. The V gene lost 3 bases and the J gene lost 6 bases, with 9 bases spanning the gap. Germline CDR1 reads LNHDA; CDR2 reads SQIVND (reference sequence). Study-wide points: Those achieving complete response showed baseline diversity like newly diagnosed patients. Newly diagnosed patients were reported to exhibit reduced baseline TCR diversity relative to healthy donors.

Clones were read by immunoSEQ multiplex PCR, and TCRdb kept only the in-frame ones, dropping some. Of around 21,000 clones in the sample, 76% were seen once. Details on this clone: What it recognizes is unknown.

The rearrangement joins TRBV19 to TRBJ1-5; unclear D gene. This clonotype was obtained from a human donor with classical Hodgkin lymphoma. The input for sequencing was peripheral blood mononuclear cells (PBMCs), taken before the fourth cycle of nivolumab. The CDR3 loop is CASSISGFQPQHF. CDR3 bases: TGTGCCAGTAGTATCTCGGGGTTTCAGCCCCAGCATTTT.